This T cell receptor beta chain was observed in a study of beta chain features in type 1 diabetes. Study-wide findings and caveats: People with Type 1 diabetes carried modestly yet significantly shorter TCRB CDR3s in all four CD4+ subsets.

Trimming removed 7 bases at V and 3 bases at J, with 15 bases between. The CDR3 is made up of 14 amino acids. The germline gives CDR1 SGHAT, CDR2 FQNNGV. Expressed TCRB transcripts were sequenced because the entire RNA isolate underwent reverse transcription. Repertoires were generated with immunoSEQ multiplex PCR, while TCRdb's copy carries only in-frame clones and drops some. The table lists hundreds of thousands of clones, under 15% of them singletons. As regards this clone: The antigen is unknown.

This chain connects TRBV11-2 to TRBJ1-2; tentative D call: TRBD1 (5 bases). Material: naive CD4+ T cells from blood. The source is a man aged 18 to 30 with type 1 diabetes. This chain's CDR3 is CASTSQAGHYGYTF. CDR3 bases: TGTGCCAGCACCTCCCAGGCAGGGCACTATGGCTACACCTTC.